This paragraph reports one TCR beta chain. This sample was included in a study of cytomegalovirus exposure and HLA in healthy donors. Germline CDR1 and CDR2: SGHTS and YDEGEE. The CDR3 runs to 15 residues. V dropped 4 bases and J dropped 4; count of bases not matched to a gene: 10. In the PCR, 60 Vbeta and 13 Jbeta primers were used. TCRdb keeps only in-frame clones here, not all; method: immunoSEQ multiplex PCR. This sample has some 190,000 clones, with about 90% found just once. Sequenced input: PBMCs. The chain joins TRBV5-8 to TRBJ2-5, with TRBD1 identical over 7 bases. This clonotype was obtained from a boy aged 2 to 10 in good health and CMV-seronegative. The DNA of the CDR3 is TGTGCCAGCAGCCCCGGGACAGAGGGGGCAGAGACCCAGTACTTC. Amino acids: CASSPGTEGAETQYF.